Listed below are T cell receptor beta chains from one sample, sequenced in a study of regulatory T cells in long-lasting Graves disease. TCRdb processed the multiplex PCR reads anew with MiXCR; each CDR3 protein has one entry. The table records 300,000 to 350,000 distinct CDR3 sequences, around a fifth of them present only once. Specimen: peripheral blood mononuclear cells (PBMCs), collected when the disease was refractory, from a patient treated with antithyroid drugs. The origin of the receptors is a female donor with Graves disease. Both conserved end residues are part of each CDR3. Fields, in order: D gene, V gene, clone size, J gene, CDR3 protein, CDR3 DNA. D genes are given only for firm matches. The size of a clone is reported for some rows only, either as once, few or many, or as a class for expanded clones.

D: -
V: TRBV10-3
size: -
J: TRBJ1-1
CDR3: CAISPDWGNTEAFF
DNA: TGTGCCATCAGTCCCGATTGGGGGAACACTGAAGCTTTCTTT

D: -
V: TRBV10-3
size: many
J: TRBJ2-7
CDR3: CAISGGLRGGEEQYF
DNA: TGTGCCATCAGTGGGGGGTTAAGAGGGGGAGAAGAGCAGTACTTC

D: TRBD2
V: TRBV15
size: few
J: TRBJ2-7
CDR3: CATSSGRAYEQYF
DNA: TGTGCCACCAGCAGCGGGAGGGCCTACGAGCAGTACTTC

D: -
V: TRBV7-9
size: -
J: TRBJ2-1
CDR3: CASSSLSNHEQFF
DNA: TGTGCCAGCAGTTCCTTGTCCAATCATGAGCAGTTCTTC

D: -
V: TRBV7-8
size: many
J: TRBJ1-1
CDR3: CASSLAFNRRTTEAFF
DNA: TGTGCCAGCAGCTTAGCGTTTAACAGACGAACCACTGAAGCTTTCTTT

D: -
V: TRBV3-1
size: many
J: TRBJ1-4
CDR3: CASRLGGHVAEKLFF
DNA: TGTGCCAGCCGTCTAGGGGGACATGTGGCTGAAAAACTGTTTTTT

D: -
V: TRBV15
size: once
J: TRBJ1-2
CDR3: CATSRDRPYGYTF
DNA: TGTGCCACCAGCAGAGACAGGCCCTATGGCTACACCTTC

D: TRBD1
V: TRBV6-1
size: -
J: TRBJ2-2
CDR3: CASSDRESGELFF
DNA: TGTGCCAGCAGCGACAGGGAATCCGGGGAGCTGTTTTTT

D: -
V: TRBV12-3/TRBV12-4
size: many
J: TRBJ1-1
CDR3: CASSLDTTMNTEAFF
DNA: TGTGCCAGCAGTTTAGATACAACCATGAACACTGAAGCTTTCTTT

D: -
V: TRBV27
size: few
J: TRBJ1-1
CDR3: CASKDSDLNTEAFF
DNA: TGTGCCAGCAAGGACAGCGATCTGAACACTGAAGCTTTCTTT

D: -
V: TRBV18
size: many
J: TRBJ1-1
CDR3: CASSPRTGDTEAFF
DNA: TGTGCCAGCTCACCACGGACCGGGGACACTGAAGCTTTCTTT

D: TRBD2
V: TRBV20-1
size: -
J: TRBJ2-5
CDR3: CSARDLAGAQETQYF
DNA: TGCAGTGCTAGAGATCTAGCGGGAGCCCAGGAGACCCAGTACTTC

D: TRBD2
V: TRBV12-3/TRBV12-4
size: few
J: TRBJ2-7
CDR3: CASSFTITGLALNEQYF
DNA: TGTGCCAGCAGCTTCACAATTACGGGACTAGCGCTGAACGAGCAGTACTTC

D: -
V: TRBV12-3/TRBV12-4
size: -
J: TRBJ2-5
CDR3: CASSLFDQETQYF
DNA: TGTGCCAGCAGTTTATTCGACCAAGAGACCCAGTACTTC

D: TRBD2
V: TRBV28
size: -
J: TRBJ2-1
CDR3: CVSINLGLAEGNEQFF
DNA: TGTGTCAGCATTAATCTGGGACTAGCGGAAGGCAATGAGCAGTTCTTC

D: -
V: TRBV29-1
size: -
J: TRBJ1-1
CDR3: CSVEEGDLNTEAFF
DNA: TGCAGCGTGGAGGAGGGGGATTTGAACACTGAAGCTTTCTTT

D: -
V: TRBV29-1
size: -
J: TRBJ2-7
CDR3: CSVEDRDESYEQYF
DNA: TGCAGCGTTGAAGACCGGGACGAGTCCTACGAGCAGTACTTC

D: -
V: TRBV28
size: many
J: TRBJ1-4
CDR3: CASSPGAGTEKLFF
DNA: TGTGCCAGCAGTCCCGGGGCGGGCACGGAAAAACTGTTTTTT

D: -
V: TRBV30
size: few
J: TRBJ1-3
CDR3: CAWSPGTVSGNTIYF
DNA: TGTGCCTGGAGTCCAGGGACTGTCTCTGGAAACACCATATATTTT